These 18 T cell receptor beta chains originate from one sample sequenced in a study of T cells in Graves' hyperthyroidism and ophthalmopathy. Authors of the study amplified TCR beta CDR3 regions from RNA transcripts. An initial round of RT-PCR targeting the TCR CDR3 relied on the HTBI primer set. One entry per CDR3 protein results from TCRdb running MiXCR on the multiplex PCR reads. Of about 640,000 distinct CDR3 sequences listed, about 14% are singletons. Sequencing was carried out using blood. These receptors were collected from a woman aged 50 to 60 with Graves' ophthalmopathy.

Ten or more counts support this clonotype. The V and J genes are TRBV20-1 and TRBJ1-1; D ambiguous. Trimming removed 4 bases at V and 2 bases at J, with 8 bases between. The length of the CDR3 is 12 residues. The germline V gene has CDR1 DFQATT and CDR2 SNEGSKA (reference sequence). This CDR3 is CSAKQSNTEAFF. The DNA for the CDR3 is TGCAGTGCTAAGCAGTCTAACACTGAAGCTTTCTTT.

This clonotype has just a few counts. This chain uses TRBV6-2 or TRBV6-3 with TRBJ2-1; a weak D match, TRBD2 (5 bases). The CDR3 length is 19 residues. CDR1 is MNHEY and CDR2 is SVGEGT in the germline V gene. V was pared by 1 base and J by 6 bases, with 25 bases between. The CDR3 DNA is TGTGCCAGCAGTTACTACTTAGCGTCAGGTGGATTCTTCGGCAATGAGCAGTTCTTC. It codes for CASSYYLASGGFFGNEQFF.

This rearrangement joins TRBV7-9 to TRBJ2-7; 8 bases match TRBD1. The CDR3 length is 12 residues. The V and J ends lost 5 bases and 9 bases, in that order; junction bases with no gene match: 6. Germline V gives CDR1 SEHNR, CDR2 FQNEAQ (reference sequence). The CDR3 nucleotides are TGTGCCAGCAGCCCAGGACAGGGTAGGCAGTACTTC. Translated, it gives CASSPGQGRQYF.

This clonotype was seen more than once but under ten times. CDR3 in amino acids: CAISIRPRVYEQYF. DNA of the CDR3: TGTGCCATCAGTATTAGGCCTAGGGTCTACGAGCAGTACTTC. This rearrangement joins TRBV10-3 to TRBJ2-7; D unclear. In germline, CDR1 is ENHRY, CDR2 SYGVKD. The CDR3 is made up of 14 amino acids. Between the trimmed V and J ends, which lost 5 bases and 3 bases, there was a span of 14 bases.

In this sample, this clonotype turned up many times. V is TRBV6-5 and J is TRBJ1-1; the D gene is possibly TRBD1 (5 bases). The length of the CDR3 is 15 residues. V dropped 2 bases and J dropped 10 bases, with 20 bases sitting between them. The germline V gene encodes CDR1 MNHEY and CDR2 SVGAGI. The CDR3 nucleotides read TGTGCCAGCAGTTACGAAGGGGTCTTACCTGTGGGAGCTTTCTTT. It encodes CASSYEGVLPVGAFF.

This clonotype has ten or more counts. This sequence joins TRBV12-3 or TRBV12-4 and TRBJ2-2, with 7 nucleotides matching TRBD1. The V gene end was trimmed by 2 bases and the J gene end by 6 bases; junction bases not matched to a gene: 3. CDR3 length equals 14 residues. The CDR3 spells CASSLQQGSGELFF. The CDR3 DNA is TGTGCCAGCAGTTTACAACAGGGGTCCGGGGAGCTGTTTTTT.

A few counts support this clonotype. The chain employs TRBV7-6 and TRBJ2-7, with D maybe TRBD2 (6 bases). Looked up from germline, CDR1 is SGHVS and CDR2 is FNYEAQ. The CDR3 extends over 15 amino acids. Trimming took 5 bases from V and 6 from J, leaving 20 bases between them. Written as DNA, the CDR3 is TGTGCCAGCAGCGACGCCAGGACTAACGATCCCGAGCAGTACTTC. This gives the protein CASSDARTNDPEQYF.

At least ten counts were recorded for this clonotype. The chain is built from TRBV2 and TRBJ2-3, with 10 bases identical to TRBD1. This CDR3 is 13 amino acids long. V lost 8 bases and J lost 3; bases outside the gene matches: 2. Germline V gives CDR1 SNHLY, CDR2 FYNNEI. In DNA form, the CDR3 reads TGTGCCAGCCTGGGACAGGGGACAGATACGCAGTATTTT. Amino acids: CASLGQGTDTQYF. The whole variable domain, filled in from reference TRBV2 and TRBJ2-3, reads EPEVTQTPSHQVTQMGQEVILRCVPISNHLYFYWYRQILGQKVEFLVSFYNNEISEKSEIFDDQFSVERPDGSNFTLKIRSTKLEDSAMYFCASLGQGTDTQYFGPGTRLTVL.

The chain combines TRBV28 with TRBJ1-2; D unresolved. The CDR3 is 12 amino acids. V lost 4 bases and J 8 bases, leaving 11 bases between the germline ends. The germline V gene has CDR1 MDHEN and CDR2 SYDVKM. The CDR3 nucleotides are TGTGCCAGCAGTTCCTATGGTTGGGGCTACACCTTC. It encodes CASSSYGWGYTF.

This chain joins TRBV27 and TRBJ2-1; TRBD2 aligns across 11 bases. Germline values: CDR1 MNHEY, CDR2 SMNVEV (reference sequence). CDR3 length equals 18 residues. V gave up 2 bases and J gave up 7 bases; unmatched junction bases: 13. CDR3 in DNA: TGTGCCAGCAGTTTAAGTCTAGCGGGAGGAGAATTGGTGAATGAGCAGTTCTTC. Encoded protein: CASSLSLAGGELVNEQFF.

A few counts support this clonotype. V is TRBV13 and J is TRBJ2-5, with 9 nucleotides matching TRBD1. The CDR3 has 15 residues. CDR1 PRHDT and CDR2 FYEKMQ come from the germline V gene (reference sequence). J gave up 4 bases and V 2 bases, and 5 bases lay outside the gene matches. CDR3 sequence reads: CASSLNRGQRETQYF. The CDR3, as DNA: TGTGCCAGCAGCTTAAACAGGGGGCAAAGAGAGACCCAGTACTTC.

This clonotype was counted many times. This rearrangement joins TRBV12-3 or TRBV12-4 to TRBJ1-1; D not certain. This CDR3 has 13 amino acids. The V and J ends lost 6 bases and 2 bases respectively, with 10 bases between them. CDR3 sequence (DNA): TGTGCCAGCAGCACAATAGGAAACACTGAAGCTTTCTTT. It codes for CASSTIGNTEAFF.

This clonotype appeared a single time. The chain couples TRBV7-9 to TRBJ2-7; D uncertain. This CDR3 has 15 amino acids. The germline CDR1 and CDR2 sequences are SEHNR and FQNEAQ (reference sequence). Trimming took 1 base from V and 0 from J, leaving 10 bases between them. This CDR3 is CASSLVPISSYEQYF. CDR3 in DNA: TGTGCCAGCAGCTTAGTACCGATTAGCTCCTACGAGCAGTACTTC.

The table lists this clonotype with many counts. Here the CDR3 DNA reads TGCAGTGCTAGCCTGGGACTAGCGGGATACGAGCAGTACTTC. The encoded protein is CSASLGLAGYEQYF. The V and J genes are TRBV20-1 and TRBJ2-7; TRBD2 agrees at 13 bases. The ends lost 3 bases at V and 4 bases at J; junction bases unmatched: 3. CDR1 DFQATT and CDR2 SNEGSKA come from the germline V gene (reference sequence). This CDR3 has 14 residues.

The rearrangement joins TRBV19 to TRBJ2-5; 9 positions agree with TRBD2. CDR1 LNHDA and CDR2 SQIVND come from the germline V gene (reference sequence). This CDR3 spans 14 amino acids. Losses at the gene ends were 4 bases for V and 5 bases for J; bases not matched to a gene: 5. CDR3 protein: CASSSGRALETQYF. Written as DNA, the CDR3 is TGTGCCAGTAGTAGCGGGAGGGCCTTGGAGACCCAGTACTTC.

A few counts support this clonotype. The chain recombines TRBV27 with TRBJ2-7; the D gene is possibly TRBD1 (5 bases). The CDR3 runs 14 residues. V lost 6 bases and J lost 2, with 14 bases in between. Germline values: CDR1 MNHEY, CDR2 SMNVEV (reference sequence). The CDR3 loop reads CASSRAGLTYEQYF. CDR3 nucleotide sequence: TGTGCCAGCAGCCGGGCAGGGTTGACCTACGAGCAGTACTTC.

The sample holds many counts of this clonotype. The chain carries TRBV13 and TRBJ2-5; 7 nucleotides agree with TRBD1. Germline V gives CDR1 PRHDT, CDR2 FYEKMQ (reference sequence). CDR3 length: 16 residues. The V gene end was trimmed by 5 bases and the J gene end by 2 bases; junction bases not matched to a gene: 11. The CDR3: CASSQPTPTGQETQYF. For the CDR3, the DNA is TGTGCCAGCAGCCAACCCACCCCGACAGGGCAAGAGACCCAGTACTTC.

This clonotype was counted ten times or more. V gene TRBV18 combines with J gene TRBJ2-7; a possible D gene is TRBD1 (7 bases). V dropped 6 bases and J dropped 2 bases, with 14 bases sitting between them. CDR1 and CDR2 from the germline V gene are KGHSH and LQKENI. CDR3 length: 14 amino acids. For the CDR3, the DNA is TGTGCCAGCTCCCCAGGGGGACTCCCCTACGAGCAGTACTTC. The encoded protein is CASSPGGLPYEQYF.